Below are 6 T cell receptor beta chains sequenced from a single sample in a study of siplizumab effects on memory and regulatory T cells. Generated by immunoSEQ multiplex PCR, the TCRdb table keeps only in-frame clones and is missing some. The top ten clones hold 4.5% to 5% of a sample with 65,000 to 85,000 clones, 85% to 95% of them seen once. The sequencing sample was made of CD8+ T cells sorted from blood. Every receptor here comes from a human donor in good health.

The DNA for the CDR3 is TGTGCCAGCAGTCCGAACAGTGGTCCCAATCAGCCCCAGCATTTT. Translation: CASSPNSGPNQPQHF. The chain employs TRBV6-5 and TRBJ1-5; no clear D gene. CDR1 and CDR2 from the germline V gene are MNHEY and SVGAGI. Between the trimmed V and J ends, which lost 5 bases and 3 bases, there was a span of 14 bases. CDR3 size: 15 residues.

CDR3 in DNA: TGTGCCAGCGGTTACAGGGCCGGTTCCTACGAGCAGTACTTC. Translation gives CASGYRAGSYEQYF. The V gene is TRBV27, the J gene TRBJ2-7; tentatively, D is TRBD1 (6 bases). Germline values: CDR1 MNHEY, CDR2 SMNVEV (reference sequence). This CDR3 is 14 amino acids long. V shed 8 bases and J shed 1 base, with 15 bases lying between them.

The rearrangement uses TRBV29-1 and TRBJ1-3; tentatively, D is TRBD1 (5 bases). V was shortened by 6 bases and J by 4 bases, with 16 bases between the two germline ends. Germline CDR1 reads SQVTM; CDR2 reads ANQGSEA. This CDR3 spans 14 amino acids. The CDR3 reads CSVLLGTGGNTIYF. The CDR3 DNA follows: TGCAGCGTACTGCTTGGGACGGGAGGAAACACCATATATTTT.

The chain combines TRBV11-3 with TRBJ1-1; no firm D call. The V end lost 2 bases, the J end lost 1 base, and 17 bases lay between the germline ends. Germline CDR1 is SGHNT and CDR2 is YENEEA. There are 17 residues in the CDR3. The CDR3 loop is CASSLNLASSPNTEAFF. The CDR3 DNA reads as TGTGCCAGCAGCTTAAATCTAGCCAGTTCTCCGAACACTGAAGCTTTCTTT.

The rearrangement joins TRBV7-9 to TRBJ2-7, with a tentative D call TRBD2 (5 bases). There are 12 residues in the CDR3. Germline V gene data show CDR1 as SEHNR and CDR2 as FQNEAQ (reference sequence). V lost 7 bases, J lost 0 bases, and 7 bases lay in between. In DNA form, the CDR3 reads TGTGCCAGCACGGGGATCTCCTACGAGCAGTACTTC. This sequence encodes CASTGISYEQYF.

This chain joins TRBV2 and TRBJ1-2; 9 bases align to TRBD1. The V and J ends lost 6 bases and 3 bases, in that order; junction bases with no gene match: 8. The germline CDR1 and CDR2 sequences are SNHLY and FYNNEI. The CDR3 is made up of 15 amino acids. CDR3 protein: CASREQGASDYGYTF. The CDR3, as DNA: TGTGCCAGCAGAGAACAGGGGGCATCGGACTATGGCTACACCTTC. The whole variable domain, filled in from reference TRBV2 and TRBJ1-2, reads EPEVTQTPSHQVTQMGQEVILRCVPISNHLYFYWYRQILGQKVEFLVSFYNNEISEKSEIFDDQFSVERPDGSNFTLKIRSTKLEDSAMYFCASREQGASDYGYTFGSGTRLTVV.